A single sample is the source of the 9 T cell receptor beta chains below, sequenced in a study of shared clonotypes between healthy human individuals. It was CD45RO-negative cells, positively selected for CCR7, that made up naive CD8 cells, with terminally differentiated effector memory CD45RA+ cells excluded. Sequencing was performed with immunoSEQ multiplex PCR; in TCRdb, only in-frame clones are kept and a portion is missing. The table lists roughly 600,000 clones, roughly 98% of them singletons, with approximately 0.3% in the top ten. The sequencing sample was made of naive CD8+ T cells sorted from blood. These receptors were collected from a man aged 25-45 years in good health.

This rearrangement joins TRBV28 to TRBJ1-2; no definite D call. This CDR3 has 10 amino acids. The germline gives CDR1 MDHEN, CDR2 SYDVKM. With 5 bases removed from V and 5 bases from J, the gap between germline ends came to 3 bases. The CDR3 coding sequence is TGTGCCAGCAGTCTTTATGGCTACACCTTC. Its translation is CASSLYGYTF.

The rearrangement uses TRBV7-9 and TRBJ2-5; D is undetermined. CDR3 length equals 14 residues. Germline loops: CDR1 SEHNR, CDR2 FQNEAQ (reference sequence). V lost 1 base, J lost 0 bases, and 6 bases lay in between. CDR3 in DNA: TGTGCCAGCAGCTTAGGAGCCGACCAAGAGACCCAGTACTTC. As protein: CASSLGADQETQYF.

V gene TRBV4-3 combines with J gene TRBJ2-7; a weak D match, TRBD1 (6 bases). The CDR3 is made up of 14 amino acids. V was trimmed by 0 bases and J by 7 bases, leaving 13 bases between them. In germline, CDR1 is LGHNA, CDR2 YSLEER. CDR3 in DNA: TGCGCCAGCAGCCAAGATCGGGCAGGGGATGAGCAGTACTTC. Amino acids: CASSQDRAGDEQYF.

This chain uses TRBV5-5 with TRBJ2-7; TRBD2 matches at 10 bases. The CDR3 has 15 residues. Germline V gene lookup returns CDR1 SGHKS and CDR2 YYEKEE (reference sequence). V trimming: 4 bases; J trimming: 2 bases; junction bases outside the gene matches: 6. DNA of the CDR3: TGTGCCAGCAGCCCCGTACTAGCGGGAACCTACGAGCAGTACTTC. Its translation is CASSPVLAGTYEQYF.

The V and J genes are TRBV6-5 and TRBJ2-7, with D uncertain. Trimming took 0 bases from V and 3 from J, leaving 15 bases between them. Germline V CDR1 and CDR2: MNHEY, SVGAGI. The CDR3 extends over 16 amino acids. The CDR3 is CASSYSNSGRHYEQYF. The CDR3 DNA follows: TGTGCCAGCAGTTACTCAAATTCGGGTCGGCACTACGAGCAGTACTTC.

The chain joins TRBV19 to TRBJ2-7; TRBD2 might be the D (6 bases). The CDR3 has 11 residues. Germline V gene data show CDR1 as LNHDA and CDR2 as SQIVND (reference sequence). Trimming shortened V by 5 bases and J by 6 bases, and 8 bases separated the two germline ends. The CDR3 here is CASSGGIEQYF. In DNA form, the CDR3 reads TGTGCCAGTAGTGGAGGGATCGAGCAGTACTTC.

The chain is built from TRBV18 and TRBJ2-1; 12 positions agree with TRBD2. The CDR3 is 19 amino acids. V trimming: 0 bases; J trimming: 0 bases; junction bases outside the gene matches: 6. Germline loops: CDR1 KGHSH, CDR2 LQKENI. In DNA, the CDR3 is TGTGCCAGCTCACCACCGCTCGGACTAGCGGGGAGCTCCTACAATGAGCAGTTCTTC. Protein sequence: CASSPPLGLAGSSYNEQFF.

The V and J genes are TRBV19 and TRBJ1-5; 7 bases fit TRBD1. Germline values: CDR1 LNHDA, CDR2 SQIVND (reference sequence). The CDR3 is made up of 15 amino acids. The V segment lost 7 bases and the J segment 2 bases; nucleotides outside the gene matches: 8. CDR3 protein: CASTPTGLGNQPQHF. In DNA, the CDR3 is TGTGCCAGTACTCCGACAGGGCTCGGCAATCAGCCCCAGCATTTT.

J is TRBJ2-1 and V is TRBV7-9; D remains unclear. Trimming left V 4 bases short and J 8 bases short, with 12 bases between. Germline values: CDR1 SEHNR, CDR2 FQNEAQ (reference sequence). CDR3 length: 13 residues. Here the CDR3 reads CASSYQNFYEQFF. The CDR3 nucleotides read TGTGCCAGCAGCTACCAAAATTTCTATGAGCAGTTCTTC.